The 24 T cell receptor beta chains below were found in one sample sequenced in a study of molecular identifiers for immune sequencing clone quantification. TCRdb redid the calling of the PCR reads with MiXCR, one entry per CDR3 protein. The table lists around 480,000 distinct CDR3 sequences, around 23% of them singletons, with about 0.75% in the top ten. Sequencing input: naive CD8+ T cells from blood, with Jurkat cell RNA spiked in. Described subset: FACS-sorted CD8+CD4-CCR7+CD45RA+ naive T cells. The receptors stem from a human donor in good health. Some libraries in this study had Jurkat cell RNA spiked in.

This chain joins TRBV9 and TRBJ2-7; TRBD2 agrees at 10 bases. CDR3 length equals 15 residues. V trimming: 3 bases; J trimming: 4 bases; junction bases outside the gene matches: 7. CDR1 and CDR2 from the germline V gene are SGDLS and YYNGEE. The CDR3 nucleotides are TGTGCCAGCAGCGCCAGCGGGGGGGCCTCTTACGAGCAGTACTTC. Residues: CASSASGGASYEQYF.

Comments on this clonotype: A read error is possible here, since a much larger clone lies one base away. It is likely a read error, because the conserved phenylalanine at the end of the CDR3 is missing. The CDR3 region is CASSFRGLAGDEQYS. DNA of the CDR3: TGTGCCAGCAGTTTCCGAGGTCTAGCGGGAGACGAGCAGTACTCC. The rearrangement uses TRBV28 and TRBJ2-7; 10 bases line up with TRBD2. The CDR3 contains 15 residues. Unmatched junction bases numbered 7, after V lost 3 bases and J lost 5 bases. CDR1 MDHEN and CDR2 SYDVKM come from the germline V gene.

This clonotype was counted a few times. The gene calls are TRBV27 and TRBJ1-4, with TRBD1 matching 7 bases. V lost 5 bases and J lost 5; bases outside the gene matches: 17. The V gene's germline CDR1 is MNHEY and CDR2 SMNVEV (reference sequence). This CDR3 is built from 18 residues. Written as DNA, the CDR3 is TGTGCCAGCAGTCGCGGGACAGTTGGGGGGGGGGTCAATGAAAAACTGTTTTTT. Translated: CASSRGTVGGGVNEKLFF.

This clonotype was counted at least ten times. This chain connects TRBV2 to TRBJ1-6; TRBD1 is a possible D gene (6 bases). CDR1 is SNHLY, CDR2 FYNNEI, per germline. Between the trimmed V and J ends, which lost 0 bases and 5 bases, there was a span of 8 bases. This CDR3 has 15 amino acids. The CDR3 region is CASSEARTDNSPLHF. CDR3 in DNA: TGTGCCAGCAGTGAAGCCCGGACAGATAATTCACCCCTCCACTTT.

V is TRBV27 and J is TRBJ2-2, with D unresolved. Germline CDR1 is MNHEY and CDR2 is SMNVEV (reference sequence). V lost 5 bases, J lost 8 bases, and 18 bases lay in between. This CDR3 is built from 15 residues. The CDR3 nucleotides read TGTGCCAGCAGTACCCCGGCCCCTCTATGGGGGGAGCTGTTTTTT. Translating it yields CASSTPAPLWGELFF.

This clonotype occurred a few times. This chain links TRBV7-9 with TRBJ2-7; 8 bases are shared with TRBD2. The CDR3 totals 13 residues. Per germline, CDR1 SEHNR and CDR2 FQNEAQ (reference sequence). The trim removed 8 bases at V and 2 bases at J, leaving 5 bases unmatched. CDR3: CASRGGTAYEQYF. The CDR3 DNA reads TGTGCCAGCCGCGGGGGGACCGCCTACGAGCAGTACTTC. The full variable domain, with the rest looked up from reference TRBV7-9 and TRBJ2-7, is DTGVSQNPRHKITKRGQNVTFRCDPISEHNRLYWYRQTLGQGPEFLTYFQNEAQLEKSRLLSDRFSAERPKGSFSTLEIQRTEQGDSAMYLCASRGGTAYEQYFGPGTRLTVT.

This chain uses TRBV12-3 or TRBV12-4 with TRBJ1-5; the match to TRBD1 covers 7 bases. The CDR3 runs 15 residues. V was pared by 6 bases and J by 3 bases, with 8 bases of the junction left unmatched. CDR3 nucleotide sequence: TGTGCCAGCAGCCGGGACAGCGAAGACAATCAGCCCCAGCATTTT. This encodes CASSRDSEDNQPQHF.

The gene calls are TRBV7-9 and TRBJ2-2; D perhaps matches TRBD1 (6 bases). The V end lost 3 bases, the J end lost 4 bases, and 12 bases lay between the germline ends. CDR1 and CDR2 (germline): SEHNR, FQNEAQ (reference sequence). The CDR3 has 15 amino acids. The CDR3 nucleotides read TGTGCCAGCAGCTTTGGGGGCGTTGCCACCGGGGAGCTGTTTTTT. Translating gives CASSFGGVATGELFF.

Of note for this clonotype: A much larger clone differs from this one at a single base, so this may be a read error. The V call is TRBV7-9, the J call TRBJ1-5; 9 nucleotides line up with TRBD1. The V gene end was trimmed by 6 bases and the J gene end by 9 bases; junction bases not matched to a gene: 9. The CDR3 sequence is 14 residues long. Looked up from germline, CDR1 is SEHNR and CDR2 is FQNEAQ (reference sequence). In DNA, the CDR3 is TGTGCCAGCAGTTCACCGGGACAGGGCGCGCCCCAGCATTTT. Translating gives CASSSPGQGAPQHF. The full variable domain, rest sourced from reference TRBV7-9 and TRBJ1-5, is DTGVSQNPRHKITKRGQNVTFRCDPISEHNRLYWYRQTLGQGPEFLTYFQNEAQLEKSRLLSDRFSAERPKGSFSTLEIQRTEQGDSAMYLCASSSPGQGAPQHFGDGTRLSIL.

J is TRBJ2-7 and V is TRBV20-1, with 8 bases lining up with TRBD2. The CDR3 contains 12 residues. V was pared by 2 bases and J by 5 bases, with 2 bases of the junction left unmatched. In germline, CDR1 is DFQATT, CDR2 SNEGSKA (reference sequence). The CDR3 loop is CSARSGSDEQYF. The CDR3 DNA reads TGCAGTGCTAGAAGCGGGAGCGACGAGCAGTACTTC.

The chain combines TRBV4-3 with TRBJ2-3; D is possibly TRBD1 or TRBD2 (5 bases each). With 1 base removed from V and 3 bases from J, the gap between germline ends came to 11 bases. This CDR3 comprises 15 residues. Germline V CDR1 and CDR2: LGHNA, YSLEER. CDR3 residues: CASSQGGFGTDTQYF. CDR3 sequence (DNA): TGCGCCAGCAGCCAAGGGGGGTTTGGAACAGATACGCAGTATTTT.

This clonotype was detected only a few times. Sequence at one end of the junction differs from germline and may be a read error. This chain uses TRBV12-3 or TRBV12-4 with TRBJ2-3, with D perhaps TRBD1 or TRBD2 (5 bases each). The CDR3 is 15 amino acids. The CDR3 is CASTNRDPQGGLRHF. As DNA, the CDR3 is TGTGCCAGCACCAACCGGGACCCCCAGGGTGGCCTCCGGCATTTT.

This chain uses TRBV9 with TRBJ1-1, with 11 bases fitting TRBD1. Unmatched junction bases numbered 13, after V lost 3 bases and J lost 0 bases. Germline loops: CDR1 SGDLS, CDR2 YYNGEE. This CDR3 has 19 amino acids. CDR3 in amino acids: CASSAGQGALEFLNTEAFF. CDR3 sequence (DNA): TGTGCCAGCAGCGCCGGACAGGGGGCGTTGGAGTTCTTGAACACTGAAGCTTTCTTT.

This clonotype was picked up many times. The genes are TRBV5-1 and TRBJ1-1; possibly TRBD1 for D (6 bases). Germline V CDR1 and CDR2: SGHRS, YFSETQ. The CDR3 runs 15 residues. The V end was cut by 2 bases, the J end by 0 bases, with 11 bases between. In nucleotides, the CDR3 is TGCGCCAGCAGCTTCAGGGGTCAAATGAACACTGAAGCTTTCTTT. Translating gives CASSFRGQMNTEAFF.

This clonotype was recorded at least ten times. The chain uses TRBV13 and TRBJ2-3; TRBD2 matches at 13 bases. V lost 5 bases to trimming and J lost 6 bases; unmatched junction nucleotides: 11. Germline values: CDR1 PRHDT, CDR2 FYEKMQ (reference sequence). The CDR3 totals 17 residues. CDR3 region: CASSPDQTSGGMDTQYF. Written as DNA, the CDR3 is TGTGCCAGCAGCCCCGACCAGACTAGCGGGGGGATGGATACGCAGTATTTT.

A remark on this clonotype: This could be a read error, since a much larger clone is one nucleotide away. V and J are TRBV29-1 and TRBJ2-3; D is unresolved. From germline, CDR1 is SQVTM and CDR2 ANQGSEA. The CDR3 spans 12 residues. The CDR3 is CSAEDFTDTQYF. DNA of the CDR3: TGCAGCGCTGAAGACTTCACAGATACGCAGTATTTT.

In regard to this clonotype: One end of the junction fails to match germline, which may point to a read error. The rearrangement links TRBV29-1 to TRBJ2-1; D tentatively reads TRBD1 or TRBD2 (5 bases each). The germline CDR1 and CDR2 sequences are SQVTM and ANQGSEA. The CDR3 length is 14 residues. The CDR3 DNA is TGCAGCGTTGGGGGGTTGAGAGGTTACAATAAGCAGTTCTTC. This gives the protein CSVGGLRGYNKQFF.

This clonotype was observed a handful of times. The chain carries TRBV4-3 and TRBJ2-7, with D perhaps matching TRBD1 or TRBD2 (5 bases each). The CDR3 has 15 residues. V was cut by 4 bases and J by 2 bases, with 15 bases left in between. Germline V CDR1 and CDR2: LGHNA, YSLEER. The CDR3 region is CASSRNVGETYEQYF. The CDR3 coding sequence is TGCGCCAGCAGCCGAAACGTGGGGGAGACCTACGAGCAGTACTTC.

The rearrangement links TRBV2 to TRBJ1-4; 9 bases map to TRBD1. The junction had 7 bases not matched to a gene; V was cut back by 7 bases and J by 7 bases. The CDR3 is made up of 14 amino acids. Germline-derived CDR1 and CDR2 are SNHLY and FYNNEI. Written as DNA, the CDR3 is TGTGCCAGCACCCCGGACAGGGGACGTGAAAAACTGTTTTTT. Its translation: CASTPDRGREKLFF.

To note about this clonotype: Because the CDR3 is missing its conserved closing phenylalanine or tryptophan, this is likely a read error. The limits of the CDR3 on the DNA are not certain, so only TCRdb's listed CDR3 is given. The V and J genes are TRBV4-1 and TRBJ2-3; the table's D call TRBD1 went unverified against the DNA. In germline, CDR1 is MGHRA, CDR2 YSYEKL. Ends included, the CDR3 has 14 residues. CDR3: CASSQGPGQGAASV.

This clonotype was observed a handful of times. J is TRBJ1-1 and V is TRBV6-5; 7 nucleotides match TRBD1. Germline V gene sequence: CDR1 MNHEY, CDR2 SVGAGI. This CDR3 comprises 15 residues. V dropped 2 bases and J dropped 2; count of bases not matched to a gene: 5. The CDR3 sequence is CASSYGTGENTEAFF. The CDR3 region has the DNA TGTGCCAGCAGTTACGGAACAGGGGAAAACACTGAAGCTTTCTTT.

This clonotype has a count of ten or more. The gene calls are TRBV4-1 and TRBJ1-4, with unresolved D. The CDR3 has 15 residues. The V end was cut by 4 bases, the J end by 4 bases, with 13 bases between. Germline CDR1 is MGHRA and CDR2 is YSYEKL. The CDR3 region has the DNA TGCGCCAGCAGCCCCGGGCAGGCGATTAATGAAAAACTGTTTTTT. The encoded protein is CASSPGQAINEKLFF.

This clonotype turned up a few times. V gene TRBV28 combines with J gene TRBJ2-3, with 8 bases that match TRBD1. The V segment lost 6 bases and the J segment 4 bases; nucleotides outside the gene matches: 9. Looked up from germline, CDR1 is MDHEN and CDR2 is SYDVKM. The CDR3 has 15 residues. As DNA, the CDR3 is TGTGCCAGCAGCCTTCAGGGGGCGCTTGCAGATACGCAGTATTTT. This encodes CASSLQGALADTQYF. Full variable domain (outside the CDR3, taken from reference TRBV28 and TRBJ2-3): DVKVTQSSRYLVKRTGEKVFLECVQDMDHENMFWYRQDPGLGLRLIYFSYDVKMKEKGDIPEGYSVSREKKERFSLILESASTNQTSMYLCASSLQGALADTQYFGPGTRLTVL.

The CDR3 is CASSPSRDRVETQYF. For the CDR3, the DNA is TGTGCCAGCAGCCCCTCTCGGGACAGGGTTGAGACCCAGTACTTC. The chain combines TRBV28 with TRBJ2-5, with 9 bases identical to TRBD1. Germline CDR1 and CDR2: MDHEN and SYDVKM. V shed 6 bases and J 5 bases; nucleotides not matched to a gene: 10. The CDR3 spans 15 residues.